This TCR beta chain originates from a study of T cells of healthy individuals. V was pared by 1 base and J by 3 bases, with 10 bases between. The CDR3 has 14 amino acids. Germline CDR1 is LNHDA and CDR2 is SQIVND (reference sequence). This clonotype showed up many times. Using its own MiXCR run on the 5' RACE reads, TCRdb lists one record per CDR3 protein. Here the sample spans approximately 52,000 distinct CDR3 sequences, about 15% being singletons. J is TRBJ2-7 and V is TRBV19, with a weak D call TRBD1 (6 bases). The TCR comes from a human donor in good health. The DNA of the CDR3 is TGTGCCAGTAGTATAGTAGGCAGGGGCTACGAGCAGTACTTC. Translated: CASSIVGRGYEQYF. Full variable domain (rest looked up from reference TRBV19 and TRBJ2-7): DGGITQSPKYLFRKEGQNVTLSCEQNLNHDAMYWYRQDPGQGLRLIYYSQIVNDFQKGDIAEGYSVSREKKESFPLTVTSAQKNPTAFYLCASSIVGRGYEQYFGPGTRLTVT.